This TCR beta chain was captured by sequencing in a study of T cell changes during pregnancy in multiple sclerosis. The CDR3 is made up of 14 amino acids. Trimming shortened V by 7 bases and J by 2 bases, and 16 bases separated the two germline ends. Germline values: CDR1 SQVTM, CDR2 ANQGSEA. Some clones are missing from TCRdb's copy, which holds only in-frame ones; the method was immunoSEQ multiplex PCR. Seen here are about 40,000 clones, around 89% observed once, and the top ten hold roughly 0.53%. The clonotype was recovered from a female donor with multiple sclerosis, enrolled in a pregnancy study. The J gene is TRBJ2-3, the V gene TRBV29-1, with D maybe TRBD2 (7 bases). This specimen was CD4+ T cells from peripheral blood mononuclear cells, taken in the first trimester of pregnancy. This CDR3 reads CSGGGGGPTDTQYF. CDR3 bases: TGCAGCGGGGGCGGGGGCGGACCCACAGATACGCAGTATTTT.